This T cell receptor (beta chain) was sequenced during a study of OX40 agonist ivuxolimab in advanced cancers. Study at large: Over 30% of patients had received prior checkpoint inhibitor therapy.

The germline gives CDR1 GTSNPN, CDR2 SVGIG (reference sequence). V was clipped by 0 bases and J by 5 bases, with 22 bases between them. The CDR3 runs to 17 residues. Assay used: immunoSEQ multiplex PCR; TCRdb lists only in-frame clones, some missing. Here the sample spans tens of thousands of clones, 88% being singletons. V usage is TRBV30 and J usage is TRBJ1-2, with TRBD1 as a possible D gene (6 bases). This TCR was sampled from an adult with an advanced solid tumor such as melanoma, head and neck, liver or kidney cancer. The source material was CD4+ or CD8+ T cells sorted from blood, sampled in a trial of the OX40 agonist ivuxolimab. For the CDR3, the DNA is TGTGCCTGGAGTGTACCCAGAACAGGGAGAATTGTTTATGGCTACACCTTC. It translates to CAWSVPRTGRIVYGYTF.